The entry that follows covers one T cell receptor (beta chain) sequence. Its antigen is undetermined. Sequenced by immunoSEQ multiplex PCR; TCRdb stores in-frame clones only, minus some. Found here are about 140,000 clones, over 90% of them singletons; the top ten hold around 0.85%. The V end lost 0 bases, the J end lost 7 bases, and 12 bases lay between the germline ends. This CDR3 is 14 amino acids long. Germline-derived CDR1 and CDR2 are MNHEY and SVGEGT. This sample is drawn from a study of T cell responses to AZD1222 COVID-19 vaccine. Study outcomes and limitations: Increased Spike-specific TCR breadth and depth were observed after two AZD1222 doses. The repertoires were collected only after the peak T cell response.

Sequenced material: peripheral blood, taken on day 0 of MenACWY control vaccination. This receptor was obtained from an adult in good health. The chain links TRBV6-2 or TRBV6-3 to TRBJ1-2; D gene ambiguous. CDR3 loop: CASSYSRSVPGYTF. The CDR3 DNA follows: TGTGCCAGCAGTTACTCGAGATCCGTGCCTGGCTACACCTTC.